Below are 19 T cell receptor beta chains sequenced from a single sample in a study of cytomegalovirus exposure and HLA in healthy donors. PCR used 60 Vbeta primers and 13 Jbeta primers. Using immunoSEQ multiplex PCR, the repertoire was profiled, and TCRdb retains in-frame clones only, with some absent. The table includes about 200,000 clones, more than 65% detected once. Sequencing was carried out using PBMCs. The receptors originated from a woman aged 25 to 39 in good health and CMV-seronegative.

The chain links TRBV7-3 to TRBJ2-7; 12 bases fit TRBD2. Looked up from germline, CDR1 is SGHTA and CDR2 is FQGTGA. CDR3 length equals 14 residues. J gave up 1 base and V 6 bases, and 1 base lay outside the gene matches. The CDR3 here is CASRTSGGSYEQYF. CDR3 bases: TGTGCCAGCAGGACTAGCGGGGGATCCTACGAGCAGTACTTC.

The V and J genes are TRBV5-6 and TRBJ2-3; D is undetermined. The germline gives CDR1 SGHDT, CDR2 YYEEEE. The V end was cut by 0 bases, the J end by 6 bases, with 5 bases between. This CDR3 contains 12 residues. The CDR3 is CASSLVRDTQYF. CDR3 nucleotides: TGTGCCAGCAGCTTGGTGCGGGATACGCAGTATTTT.

The V call is TRBV7-2, the J call TRBJ2-7; no firm D call. V was clipped by 4 bases and J by 0 bases, with 13 bases between them. Germline V gene lookup returns CDR1 SGHTA and CDR2 FQGNSA. The CDR3 sequence is 15 residues long. CDR3: CASSSDRHSSYEQYF. The CDR3 DNA sequence: TGTGCCAGCAGCTCAGATAGACACAGCTCCTACGAGCAGTACTTC. Full variable domain (remainder filled in from reference TRBV7-2 and TRBJ2-7): GAGVSQSPSNKVTEKGKDVELRCDPISGHTALYWYRQSLGQGLEFLIYFQGNSAPDKSGLPSDRFSAERTGGSVSTLTIQRTQQEDSAVYLCASSSDRHSSYEQYFGPGTRLTVT.

The chain has TRBV6-1 and TRBJ2-7; D may be TRBD1 (6 bases). The CDR3 contains 14 residues. The germline V and J ends were trimmed by 8 bases and 2 bases, with 16 bases remaining between them. Per germline, CDR1 MNHNS and CDR2 SASEGT. Written as DNA, the CDR3 is TGTGCCAGCCAACACAGGGCCGTAACCTACGAGCAGTACTTC. The encoded protein is CASQHRAVTYEQYF.

This clone appeared a few times. The chain combines TRBV9 with TRBJ2-1; 7 bases align to TRBD2. Germline trimming cut 4 bases from V and 7 bases from J; bases unmatched to any gene: 8. CDR1 is SGDLS and CDR2 is YYNGEE in the germline V gene. This CDR3 is 14 amino acids long. CDR3 loop: CASSLSWGGNEQFF. The CDR3 DNA sequence: TGTGCCAGCAGCCTCTCGTGGGGGGGGAATGAGCAGTTCTTC.

The rearrangement uses TRBV12-5 and TRBJ2-5; 7 bases agree with TRBD1. The end of the DNA is better explained by TRBJ2-7, so the J call may be wrong. CDR3 length: 13 amino acids. Germline V lookup: CDR1 LGHNT, CDR2 FRNRAP. DNA of the CDR3: TGTGCTAGTGGTGACAGGGTAGGTTACGAGCAGTACTTC. Amino acid sequence: CASGDRVGYEQYF.

This sequence joins TRBV7-2 and TRBJ2-1; 15 nucleotides agree with TRBD2. CDR1 is SGHTA, CDR2 FQGNSA, per germline. The CDR3 covers 17 residues. With V trimmed by 6 bases and J by 4 bases, 7 bases remained unmatched. Written as DNA, the CDR3 is TGTGCCAGCAGGAGGACTAGCGGGGGGGCCGGGTACAATGAGCAGTTCTTC. Translated: CASRRTSGGAGYNEQFF.

J is TRBJ2-2 and V is TRBV4-2; D gene uncertain. The CDR3 is 13 residues long. V gave up 0 bases and J gave up 6 bases, with 5 bases separating them. Germline V gene lookup returns CDR1 LGHNA and CDR2 YNFKEQ. In DNA form, the CDR3 reads TGTGCCAGCAGCCAAGATGAGGCCGGGGAGCTGTTTTTT. Its protein is CASSQDEAGELFF.

The V and J genes are TRBV7-9 and TRBJ1-2, with 8 positions matching TRBD1. The CDR3 is 15 residues long. The germline V gene encodes CDR1 SEHNR and CDR2 FQNEAQ (reference sequence). The trim removed 1 base at V and 8 bases at J, leaving 9 bases unmatched. Here the CDR3 DNA reads TGTGCCAGCAGCTTAGAGGACAGGGTTGCTTTGGGCTACACCTTC. Translating it yields CASSLEDRVALGYTF.

The V and J genes are TRBV27 and TRBJ2-5; perhaps TRBD1 as D (5 bases). With the DNA end fitting TRBJ2-7 better, the J assignment may be wrong. The CDR3 covers 13 residues. From germline, CDR1 is MNHEY and CDR2 SMNVEV (reference sequence). The CDR3 DNA is TGTGCCAGCAGTTCGGACATTCCCTACGAGCAGTACTTC. Translated: CASSSDIPYEQYF.

V gene TRBV7-2 combines with J gene TRBJ2-5, with 8 bases lining up with TRBD2. Germline trimming cut 4 bases from V and 6 bases from J; bases unmatched to any gene: 22. Germline V gives CDR1 SGHTA, CDR2 FQGNSA. The length of the CDR3 is 19 residues. The CDR3 sequence: CASSSGGGREGYGYKTQYF. Here the CDR3 DNA reads TGTGCCAGCAGCTCGGGCGGGGGGCGAGAGGGGTACGGCTACAAGACCCAGTACTTC.

The chain couples TRBV5-1 to TRBJ2-3; 8 positions match TRBD2. Germline V CDR1 and CDR2: SGHRS, YFSETQ. V lost 0 bases and J lost 2; bases outside the gene matches: 8. The length of the CDR3 is 17 residues. The CDR3 nucleotides read TGCGCCAGCAGCTTGGGGGGTAGCGGGGCCCTCACAGATACGCAGTATTTT. As protein: CASSLGGSGALTDTQYF. The variable domain in full, with the rest retrieved from reference TRBV5-1 and TRBJ2-3, is KAGVTQTPRYLIKTRGQQVTLSCSPISGHRSVSWYQQTPGQGLQFLFEYFSETQRNKGNFPGRFSGRQFSNSRSEMNVSTLELGDSALYLCASSLGGSGALTDTQYFGPGTRLTVL.

This sequence joins TRBV9 and TRBJ2-3, with D perhaps TRBD2 (5 bases). This CDR3 has 15 amino acids. The V gene lost 0 bases and the J gene lost 1 base, with 9 bases spanning the gap. Germline assignment: CDR1 SGDLS and CDR2 YYNGEE. The CDR3 loop reads CASSVAAGGTDTQYF. The DNA for the CDR3 is TGTGCCAGCAGCGTAGCTGCGGGCGGCACAGATACGCAGTATTTT.

The rearrangement uses TRBV6-6 and TRBJ2-3, with D perhaps TRBD2 (6 bases). The V gene's germline CDR1 is MNHNY and CDR2 SVGAGI (reference sequence). The CDR3 spans 16 residues. The V and J ends lost 0 bases and 6 bases respectively, with 16 bases between them. CDR3 sequence: CASSYSGFGSRDTQYF. As DNA, the CDR3 is TGTGCCAGCAGTTACTCGGGTTTCGGGAGCAGGGATACGCAGTATTTT.

The genes are TRBV19 and TRBJ1-1; TRBD1 matches at 9 bases. V shed 5 bases, J shed 2 bases, and the junction held 6 bases outside the gene matches. Germline V CDR1 and CDR2: LNHDA, SQIVND (reference sequence). The CDR3 sequence is 15 residues long. The CDR3 is CASSQGQGFNTEAFF. In DNA, the CDR3 is TGTGCCAGTAGTCAAGGACAGGGGTTTAACACTGAAGCTTTCTTT.

J is TRBJ2-1 and V is TRBV29-1, with a weak D call TRBD1 (6 bases). Germline CDR1 SQVTM, CDR2 ANQGSEA. V lost 4 bases and J lost 0, with 7 bases in between. This CDR3 is built from 13 residues. The DNA for the CDR3 is TGCAGCGTTGGGGACACCTCCTACAATGAGCAGTTCTTC. This encodes CSVGDTSYNEQFF.

This chain's CDR3 is CASSSNGQGGCGYTF. The CDR3 DNA is TGTGCCAGCAGTTCAAACGGACAGGGTGGTTGTGGCTACACCTTC. The chain employs TRBV27 and TRBJ1-2; 8 bases are shared with TRBD1. Germline V gene data show CDR1 as MNHEY and CDR2 as SMNVEV (reference sequence). The CDR3 spans 15 residues. Trimming took 4 bases from V and 7 from J; bases not matched to a gene: 11.

V and J are TRBV10-3 and TRBJ2-7; 12 nucleotides line up with TRBD2. The germline V gene encodes CDR1 ENHRY and CDR2 SYGVKD. The CDR3 has 15 residues. V shed 3 bases, J shed 7 bases, and the junction held 7 bases outside the gene matches. The CDR3 is CAISDPGTSGREQYF. CDR3 in DNA: TGTGCCATCAGTGATCCGGGGACTAGCGGGCGGGAGCAGTACTTC.

The rearrangement links TRBV7-3 to TRBJ1-2; 7 positions match TRBD1. V shed 0 bases, J shed 2 bases, and the junction held 3 bases outside the gene matches. Germline V gene data show CDR1 as SGHTA and CDR2 as FQGTGA. This CDR3 is built from 15 residues. CDR3 residues: CASSLTRGQNYGYTF. CDR3 DNA: TGTGCCAGCAGCTTAACACGGGGACAGAACTATGGCTACACCTTC. The full variable domain, rest sourced from reference TRBV7-3 and TRBJ1-2, is GAGVSQTPSNKVTEKGKYVELRCDPISGHTALYWYRQSLGQGPEFLIYFQGTGAADDSGLPNDRFFAVRPEGSVSTLKIQRTERGDSAVYLCASSLTRGQNYGYTFGSGTRLTVV.